The 26 T cell receptor beta chains presented below share a single source sample, sequenced in a study of T cell changes during pregnancy in multiple sclerosis. Generated by immunoSEQ multiplex PCR, the TCRdb table keeps only in-frame clones and is missing some. The sample lists about 41,000 clones; 90% were seen once. The sample consisted of CD8+ T cells from peripheral blood mononuclear cells, taken in the first trimester of pregnancy. These receptor sequences come from a female donor with multiple sclerosis, enrolled in a pregnancy study.

This clone has a single count. This chain connects TRBV30 to TRBJ1-2; 7 nucleotides agree with TRBD1. Trimming cost V 0 bases and J 6 bases; bases outside gene matches: 4. This CDR3 contains 13 residues. Germline V gene lookup returns CDR1 GTSNPN and CDR2 SVGIG (reference sequence). CDR3 amino acids: CAWSVAGTDGYTF. DNA of the CDR3: TGTGCCTGGAGTGTCGCCGGGACAGATGGCTACACCTTC.

The chain joins TRBV9 to TRBJ1-5; TRBD1 agrees at 9 bases. V was pared by 4 bases and J by 3 bases, with 5 bases of the junction left unmatched. The CDR3 has 15 amino acids. The V gene's germline CDR1 is SGDLS and CDR2 YYNGEE. CDR3 DNA: TGTGCCAGCAGCCCTTGGGACAGGGCCAATCAGCCCCAGCATTTT. It encodes CASSPWDRANQPQHF.

The chain combines TRBV13 with TRBJ2-1; D is uncertain. The germline gives CDR1 PRHDT, CDR2 FYEKMQ (reference sequence). V lost 5 bases and J 8 bases, leaving 13 bases between the germline ends. The CDR3 totals 13 residues. CDR3 sequence: CASSLRSSDEQFF. CDR3 nucleotides: TGTGCCAGCAGCCTGCGTTCCAGCGATGAGCAGTTCTTC.

The chain has TRBV5-6 and TRBJ1-3; the D gene is possibly TRBD1 (5 bases). From germline, CDR1 is SGHDT and CDR2 YYEEEE. The CDR3 spans 14 residues. The V gene lost 3 bases and the J gene lost 7 bases, with 14 bases spanning the gap. CDR3 region: CASSSGPGGNTIYF. CDR3 DNA: TGTGCCAGCAGCTCGGGGCCGGGAGGGAACACCATATATTTT.

The chain recombines TRBV7-9 with TRBJ1-5; the D is unclear. The ends were cut back, 8 bases at V and 1 base at J, with 9 bases in the middle. The CDR3 consists of 13 residues. Per the germline V gene, CDR1 is SEHNR and CDR2 is FQNEAQ (reference sequence). CDR3: CASRGGSNQPQHF. The DNA for the CDR3 is TGTGCCAGCCGGGGAGGAAGCAATCAGCCCCAGCATTTT. The entire variable domain, with the rest obtained from reference TRBV7-9 and TRBJ1-5, is as follows: DTGVSQNPRHKITKRGQNVTFRCDPISEHNRLYWYRQTLGQGPEFLTYFQNEAQLEKSRLLSDRFSAERPKGSFSTLEIQRTEQGDSAMYLCASRGGSNQPQHFGDGTRLSIL.

This chain links TRBV4-1 with TRBJ1-4; TRBD1 is a possible D gene (6 bases). This CDR3 is built from 16 residues. In germline, CDR1 is MGHRA, CDR2 YSYEKL. Trimming removed 2 bases at V and 5 bases at J, with 15 bases between. Here the CDR3 DNA reads TGCGCCAGCAGCCAACACCCCGACAGGCCGAATGAAAAACTGTTTTTT. This codes for CASSQHPDRPNEKLFF.

The chain combines TRBV7-2 with TRBJ2-3; the D gene is possibly TRBD1 (6 bases). From germline, CDR1 is SGHTA and CDR2 FQGNSA. The CDR3 covers 19 residues. Trimming pared 0 bases from V and 0 bases from J, leaving 19 bases between. The CDR3 loop reads CASSLAWAGVLTSTDTQYF. The CDR3 nucleotides are TGTGCCAGCAGCTTAGCTTGGGCAGGGGTCCTAACTAGCACAGATACGCAGTATTTT. The full variable domain, with the rest looked up from reference TRBV7-2 and TRBJ2-3, is GAGVSQSPSNKVTEKGKDVELRCDPISGHTALYWYRQSLGQGLEFLIYFQGNSAPDKSGLPSDRFSAERTGGSVSTLTIQRTQQEDSAVYLCASSLAWAGVLTSTDTQYFGPGTRLTVL.

This chain uses TRBV19 with TRBJ2-2, with 11 bases identical to TRBD2. CDR3 length: 15 residues. Losses at the gene ends were 8 bases for V and 7 bases for J; bases not matched to a gene: 9. CDR1 and CDR2 from the germline V gene are LNHDA and SQIVND (reference sequence). CDR3 region: CASLLAGGPGGELFF. The CDR3 DNA is TGTGCCAGTCTTCTAGCGGGGGGACCTGGCGGGGAGCTGTTTTTT.

This sequence joins TRBV23-1 and TRBJ2-1; TRBD2 matches 10 bases. TRBV23-1 is an open reading frame whose function is uncertain. V lost 2 bases to trimming and J lost 8 bases; unmatched junction nucleotides: 12. The CDR3 is 17 residues long. CDR3 sequence (DNA): TGCGCCAGCAGTCAAGGGAATAGCGGGGGGCAAATGTATGAGCAGTTCTTC. It encodes CASSQGNSGGQMYEQFF.

The V and J genes are TRBV10-3 and TRBJ2-5; D is unclear. The germline V gene has CDR1 ENHRY and CDR2 SYGVKD. Trimming removed 6 bases from V and 2 bases from J, with 4 bases in between. This CDR3 comprises 11 residues. CDR3 nucleotide sequence: TGTGCCATCAGCTATCAAGAGACCCAGTACTTC. Translation: CAISYQETQYF.

V and J are TRBV7-9 and TRBJ1-3; 7 bases are a match to TRBD1. V lost 7 bases, J lost 4 bases, and 10 bases stayed unmatched. Looked up from germline, CDR1 is SEHNR and CDR2 is FQNEAQ (reference sequence). The CDR3 covers 15 residues. CDR3 loop: CASNEQPGQGNTIYF. The CDR3 DNA follows: TGTGCCAGCAACGAACAGCCGGGACAGGGAAACACCATATATTTT.

Concerning this clone itself: A much larger clone lies a single base off, so this may be a read error. This sequence joins TRBV7-9 and TRBJ2-7; TRBD1 is a possible D gene (6 bases). This CDR3 region has 16 residues. With 5 bases removed from V and 3 bases from J, the gap between germline ends came to 20 bases. Germline V gene data show CDR1 as SEHNR and CDR2 as FQNEAQ (reference sequence). CDR3 in DNA: TGTGCCAGCAGCCCGCAGACGGCAGGGGTACACTACGAGCAGTACTTC. Protein: CASSPQTAGVHYEQYF.

The V gene is TRBV25-1, the J gene TRBJ2-5; a possible D gene is TRBD1 (6 bases). The CDR3 spans 15 residues. The germline V gene has CDR1 MGHDK and CDR2 SYGVNS. The V gene lost 7 bases and the J gene lost 5 bases, with 20 bases spanning the gap. The CDR3, as DNA: TGTGCCAGCACTCCACCAGGGGACATTTCTGAGACCCAGTACTTC. Protein sequence: CASTPPGDISETQYF.

The chain recombines TRBV30 with TRBJ2-1, with TRBD1 as a possible D gene (6 bases). The CDR3 spans 12 residues. Germline lookup yields CDR1 GTSNPN and CDR2 SVGIG (reference sequence). V was shortened by 2 bases and J by 7 bases, with 9 bases between the two germline ends. The CDR3 coding sequence is TGTGCCTGGAGTAAAACAGGGAATGAGCAGTTCTTC. Encoded protein: CAWSKTGNEQFF.

The chain is built from TRBV19 and TRBJ2-7; 8 nucleotides line up with TRBD2. CDR1 is LNHDA and CDR2 is SQIVND in the germline V gene (reference sequence). Trimming took 10 bases from V and 3 from J; bases not matched to a gene: 8. The CDR3 has 13 residues. The CDR3 protein is CATRGAGGYEQYF. The DNA for the CDR3 is TGTGCCACACGGGGGGCGGGAGGCTACGAGCAGTACTTC. Combining the CDR3 with reference TRBV19 and TRBJ2-7 gives the whole variable domain DGGITQSPKYLFRKEGQNVTLSCEQNLNHDAMYWYRQDPGQGLRLIYYSQIVNDFQKGDIAEGYSVSREKKESFPLTVTSAQKNPTAFYLCATRGAGGYEQYFGPGTRLTVT.

This rearrangement joins TRBV11-2 to TRBJ2-1, with D maybe TRBD2 (6 bases). V shed 6 bases and J shed 0 bases, with 12 bases lying between them. The CDR3 has 15 residues. CDR1 is SGHAT, CDR2 FQNNGV, per germline. The CDR3 here is CASSAGLSSYNEQFF. DNA for the CDR3: TGTGCCAGCAGTGCGGGACTGAGCTCCTACAATGAGCAGTTCTTC.

V gene TRBV27 combines with J gene TRBJ2-7; no firm D call. V lost 5 bases and J lost 3, with 11 bases in between. Per the germline V gene, CDR1 is MNHEY and CDR2 is SMNVEV (reference sequence). The CDR3 spans 13 residues. The CDR3: CASSPGVFYEQYF. In DNA form, the CDR3 reads TGTGCCAGCAGTCCCGGAGTATTCTACGAGCAGTACTTC.

This CDR3 is CASSSLPSGSYNEQFF. The DNA for the CDR3 is TGCGCCAGCAGCTCCCTGCCTAGCGGTTCCTACAATGAGCAGTTCTTC. The V and J genes are TRBV5-1 and TRBJ2-1; 7 nucleotides agree with TRBD2. J lost 1 base, V lost 3 bases, and 7 bases had no gene match. The length of the CDR3 is 16 residues. The germline gives CDR1 SGHRS, CDR2 YFSETQ.

This chain uses TRBV4-1 with TRBJ1-1; D unclear. With 0 bases removed from V and 0 bases from J, the gap between germline ends came to 8 bases. CDR1 is MGHRA, CDR2 YSYEKL, per germline. The CDR3 runs to 15 residues. The CDR3 here is CASSQESGLNTEAFF. The CDR3 coding sequence is TGCGCCAGCAGCCAAGAGTCGGGGTTGAACACTGAAGCTTTCTTT.

This clone has only a few counts. The J gene is TRBJ2-5, the V gene TRBV6-1, with D possibly TRBD2 on 5 matching bases. The germline V gene has CDR1 MNHNS and CDR2 SASEGT. Trimming stripped 5 bases from V and 7 bases from J, with 8 bases between. This CDR3 comprises 11 residues. CDR3: CASSTEGTQYF. DNA for the CDR3: TGTGCCAGCAGTACCGAGGGGACCCAGTACTTC.

The rearrangement uses TRBV23-1 and TRBJ2-3; 11 bases map to TRBD2. TRBV23-1 is an open reading frame whose function is uncertain. The ends lost 3 bases at V and 0 bases at J; junction bases unmatched: 8. The CDR3 length is 18 residues. This CDR3 reads CASSQAGLAGSSTDTQYF. CDR3 nucleotides: TGCGCCAGCAGTCAGGCTGGACTAGCGGGTTCTAGCACAGATACGCAGTATTTT.

This chain uses TRBV6-6 with TRBJ2-3; 9 nucleotides align to TRBD2. The CDR3 consists of 16 residues. Germline-derived CDR1 and CDR2 are MNHNY and SVGAGI (reference sequence). Trimming removed 8 bases from V and 2 bases from J; junction bases left unmatched: 11. CDR3 residues: CASRWGGRANTDTQYF. Here the CDR3 DNA reads TGTGCCAGCCGATGGGGCGGGAGGGCCAACACAGATACGCAGTATTTT.

The genes are TRBV2 and TRBJ2-7; 11 positions agree with TRBD2. Per the germline V gene, CDR1 is SNHLY and CDR2 is FYNNEI. J was trimmed by 2 bases and V by 6 bases; bases with no gene match: 6. The CDR3 is made up of 15 amino acids. This CDR3 is CASSLETSGTYEQYF. CDR3 coding DNA: TGTGCCAGCAGCCTAGAGACTAGCGGGACCTACGAGCAGTACTTC.

The rearrangement joins TRBV27 to TRBJ1-2, with TRBD1 matching over 9 bases. Trimming took 4 bases from V and 6 from J; bases not matched to a gene: 3. Germline CDR1 and CDR2: MNHEY and SMNVEV (reference sequence). CDR3 size: 13 residues. CDR3 protein: CASSWGTGNGYTF. In DNA, the CDR3 is TGTGCCAGCAGTTGGGGGACAGGGAATGGCTACACCTTC.

The chain joins TRBV5-6 to TRBJ2-1, with unresolved D. Germline V lookup: CDR1 SGHDT, CDR2 YYEEEE. Trimming pared 1 base from V and 0 bases from J, leaving 17 bases between. This CDR3 spans 18 amino acids. The CDR3 reads CASSLSNQMVHSYNEQFF. The CDR3 DNA reads as TGTGCCAGCAGCTTGTCGAACCAGATGGTCCACTCCTACAATGAGCAGTTCTTC.

The V gene is TRBV6-4, the J gene TRBJ2-7; 8 nucleotides match TRBD1. The CDR3 runs 15 residues. With V trimmed by 7 bases and J by 5 bases, 13 bases remained unmatched. The V gene's germline CDR1 is MRHNA and CDR2 SNTAGT. CDR3 nucleotide sequence: TGTGCCAGCATTAGCCCCGGGACAGGCTGGGACGAGCAGTACTTC. Translating it yields CASISPGTGWDEQYF.